This TCR beta chain derives from a study of shared clonotypes between healthy human individuals. The protocol was immunoSEQ multiplex PCR, while the TCRdb copy is restricted to in-frame clones and leaves out a portion. The profile shows about a million clones, 70% to 80% of them singletons. From CD4+ cells came CD45RA+ naive and CD45RA-negative memory subsets. V lost 1 base, J lost 6 bases, and 8 bases stayed unmatched. CDR1 and CDR2 (germline): SGHTA, FQGNSA. There are 15 residues in the CDR3. Sequenced input: memory CD4+ T cells from PBMCs. Stated subset: CD45RA-negative fraction. J is TRBJ1-2 and V is TRBV7-2; 7 nucleotides line up with TRBD1. The clonotype originates from a man aged 18 to 35 in good health. Some clones in this sample may be carry-over from other donors' samples. CDR3 sequence: CASSLEGRGRDGYTF. CDR3 nucleotides: TGTGCCAGCAGCTTAGAAGGGAGGGGGCGCGATGGCTACACCTTC. The full variable domain, in which reference TRBV7-2 and TRBJ1-2 provide the parts outside the CDR3, is GAGVSQSPSNKVTEKGKDVELRCDPISGHTALYWYRQSLGQGLEFLIYFQGNSAPDKSGLPSDRFSAERTGGSVSTLTIQRTQQEDSAVYLCASSLEGRGRDGYTFGSGTRLTVV.